This TCR beta chain was identified during a study of CD8+ T cells in alopecia areata. Researchers gathered lesional scalp punch biopsies and peripheral blood from patients with alopecia areata. This clone was recorded a few times. Looked up from germline, CDR1 is MDHEN and CDR2 is SYDVKM. V was clipped by 4 bases and J by 4 bases; unmatched bases: 7. The CDR3 runs to 14 residues. RNA was isolated and reverse transcribed to cDNA, the sequencing template. TCRdb keeps only in-frame clones here, not all; method: immunoSEQ multiplex PCR. The sample records some 99,000 clones, roughly 47% being singletons. V gene TRBV28 combines with J gene TRBJ2-7; 7 nucleotides line up with TRBD1. The specimen was CD4+ T cells sorted from blood. This receptor was taken from a human donor with alopecia areata. CDR3 sequence: CASSSSTGIYEQYF. The CDR3 region has the DNA TGTGCCAGCAGTTCGTCGACAGGGATTTACGAGCAGTACTTC.